The 27 T cell receptor beta chains below all came from one sample that was sequenced in a study of T cell repertoires in cytomegalovirus infection. No antigen is known for these receptors. TCRdb redid the calling of the reads with MiXCR, one entry per CDR3 protein. The repertoire consists of roughly 130,000 distinct CDR3 sequences, with 20% to 30% occurring once and the leading ten covering 30% to 40%. Material: PBMCs, sequenced either directly or after in vitro stimulation (not recorded which). These TCRs come from a human donor in good health (CMV status not recorded). Some clones in this sample may be carry-over from other donors' samples.

The V call is TRBV20-1, the J call TRBJ2-5; D is unclear. Germline V gives CDR1 DFQATT, CDR2 SNEGSKA (reference sequence). Deletions cut 3 bases from V and 1 base from J, with 9 bases between. This CDR3 contains 13 residues. The CDR3 DNA is TGCAGTGCTAGGCCCGGGTTCCAAGAGACCCAGTACTTC. Its translation: CSARPGFQETQYF.

The sample holds one count of this clonotype. This chain links TRBV7-2 with TRBJ2-1, with 12 bases identical to TRBD2. The germline gives CDR1 SGHTA, CDR2 FQGNSA. The length of the CDR3 is 16 residues. V shed 5 bases, J shed 3 bases, and the junction held 5 bases outside the gene matches. The CDR3 DNA follows: TGTGCCAGCAGCCAATCACTAGCGGGGGGCTACAATGAGCAGTTCTTC. Its translation is CASSQSLAGGYNEQFF.

Only one count was recorded for this clonotype. A much larger clonotype is one base distant, so this may be a read error. The V gene is TRBV6-2 or TRBV6-3, the J gene TRBJ2-1; 10 bases line up with TRBD2. The CDR3 runs to 16 residues. CDR1 MNHEY and CDR2 SVGEGT come from the germline V gene. CDR3 sequence (DNA): TGTGTCAGCAGTTACCCCCCAGCGGGAGGGCACGGTGAGCAGTTCTTC. This translates into CVSSYPPAGGHGEQFF.

The rearrangement links TRBV28 to TRBJ1-4; maybe TRBD1 (5 bases). V lost 7 bases to trimming and J lost 10 bases, with 16 bases between them. CDR3 length equals 13 residues. The germline V gene has CDR1 MDHEN and CDR2 SYDVKM. The CDR3: CASIQGAGGKLFF. The CDR3 nucleotides read TGTGCCAGCATCCAAGGGGCCGGAGGAAAACTGTTTTTT.

This clonotype turned up a few times. The rearrangement uses TRBV12-3 or TRBV12-4 and TRBJ1-5; D ambiguous. The CDR3 is 14 residues long. The V end was cut by 3 bases, the J end by 4 bases, with 10 bases between. CDR3 DNA: TGTGCCAGCAGTTTGCGCAGGCTAAATCAGCCCCAGCATTTT. Translated: CASSLRRLNQPQHF.

This chain joins TRBV4-3 and TRBJ1-6; TRBD1 agrees at 7 bases. Trimming took 4 bases from V and 7 from J; bases not matched to a gene: 10. Germline loops: CDR1 LGHNA, CDR2 YSLEER. This CDR3 has 16 amino acids. For the CDR3, the DNA is TGCGCCAGCAGCCTAAACCCGACAGGGACCAATTCACCCCTCCACTTT. It yields the protein CASSLNPTGTNSPLHF.

The sample holds many counts of this clonotype. The chain uses TRBV11-3 and TRBJ2-7; D might be TRBD1 (6 bases). The CDR3 spans 13 residues. The V gene lost 4 bases and the J gene lost 2 bases, with 9 bases spanning the gap. Germline V gene data show CDR1 as SGHNT and CDR2 as YENEEA. For the CDR3, the DNA is TGTGCCAGCAGCTCCGGGACAACCTACGAGCAGTACTTC. Protein sequence: CASSSGTTYEQYF.

This clonotype has a handful of counts. The gene calls are TRBV12-3 or TRBV12-4 and TRBJ1-3, with a possible D match to TRBD1 (6 bases). The CDR3 has 15 amino acids. The V end was cut by 6 bases, the J end by 0 bases, with 12 bases between. CDR3 bases: TGTGCCAGCAGCCACCGGGGGCTCTCTGGAAACACCATATATTTT. Its translation is CASSHRGLSGNTIYF.

Ten or more counts support this clonotype. This chain joins TRBV7-2 and TRBJ2-1; D gene ambiguous. The CDR3 has 13 amino acids. V was clipped by 5 bases and J by 0 bases, with 5 bases between them. Germline lookup yields CDR1 SGHTA and CDR2 FQGNSA. The DNA of the CDR3 is TGTGCCAGCAGCCAACCCTCCTACAATGAGCAGTTCTTC. Translated: CASSQPSYNEQFF.

The chain carries TRBV19 and TRBJ1-5; 7 bases agree with TRBD1. The V gene's germline CDR1 is LNHDA and CDR2 SQIVND (reference sequence). The V and J ends lost 5 bases and 0 bases, in that order; junction bases with no gene match: 4. This CDR3 has 15 amino acids. Written as DNA, the CDR3 is TGTGCCAGTAGTGGTCAGGGGGATAGCAATCAGCCCCAGCATTTT. Amino acids: CASSGQGDSNQPQHF.

This clonotype was recorded many times. The chain recombines TRBV6-5 with TRBJ1-2; D gene unclear. V was clipped by 9 bases and J by 6 bases, with 17 bases between them. There are 13 residues in the CDR3. The germline V gene encodes CDR1 MNHEY and CDR2 SVGAGI. This CDR3 is CASKDIFSNGYTF. CDR3 nucleotides: TGTGCCAGTAAAGACATTTTCTCGAATGGCTACACCTTC.

This clonotype was observed a handful of times. The chain links TRBV7-2 to TRBJ2-1; D is unclear. CDR1 and CDR2 (germline): SGHTA, FQGNSA. The CDR3 is 12 amino acids. Trimming stripped 1 base from V and 9 bases from J, with 7 bases between. The CDR3 nucleotides are TGTGCCAGCAGCTTAGTGGGTTTTGAGCAGTTCTTC. It encodes CASSLVGFEQFF.

This sequence joins TRBV12-3 or TRBV12-4 and TRBJ2-1, with 8 bases lining up with TRBD2. V shed 6 bases, J shed 3 bases, and the junction held 10 bases outside the gene matches. CDR3 length equals 16 residues. CDR3: CASSPRGELGYNEQFF. As DNA, the CDR3 is TGTGCCAGCAGCCCGCGGGGGGAGCTCGGCTACAATGAGCAGTTCTTC.

This clonotype showed up many times. The rearrangement joins TRBV7-2 to TRBJ2-1, with 10 bases identical to TRBD2. Germline V CDR1 and CDR2: SGHTA, FQGNSA. The CDR3 is made up of 15 amino acids. V trimming: 1 base; J trimming: 4 bases; junction bases outside the gene matches: 1. In DNA, the CDR3 is TGTGCCAGCAGCTTAGAACTAGCGGGATACAATGAGCAGTTCTTC. It translates to CASSLELAGYNEQFF.

This clonotype showed up just a few times. The CDR3 region has the DNA TGTGCCAGCAGTTACGGGGTTTTGAATGAAAAACTGTTTTTT. Its translation is CASSYGVLNEKLFF. The chain is built from TRBV6-5 and TRBJ1-4; no clear D. CDR3 length: 14 residues. Deletions cut 2 bases from V and 5 bases from J, with 9 bases between. Germline assignment: CDR1 MNHEY and CDR2 SVGAGI.

The chain joins TRBV7-9 to TRBJ1-2; TRBD1 matches 7 bases. With 6 bases clipped from V and 3 bases from J, the junction kept 13 bases outside the gene matches. The CDR3 covers 16 residues. CDR1 is SEHNR and CDR2 is FQNEAQ in the germline V gene (reference sequence). Here the CDR3 DNA reads TGTGCCAGCAGAACCGACAGGGTGATTTTTGACTATGGCTACACCTTC. It translates to CASRTDRVIFDYGYTF.

This clonotype is a singleton in its sample. V is TRBV30 and J is TRBJ1-2; D perhaps matches TRBD1 (5 bases). The CDR3 covers 14 residues. Germline V gene lookup returns CDR1 GTSNPN and CDR2 SVGIG (reference sequence). Trimming took off 5 bases at V and 0 bases at J, with 13 bases between the two ends. The CDR3 loop reads CAWSRAGPNYGYTF. CDR3 coding DNA: TGTGCCTGGTCCCGGGCAGGGCCTAACTATGGCTACACCTTC. Based on the CDR3 plus reference TRBV30 and TRBJ1-2, the full variable domain is SQTIHQWPATLVQPVGSPLSLECTVEGTSNPNLYWYRQAAGRGLQLLFYSVGIGQISSEVPQNLSASRPQDRQFILSSKKLLLSDSGFYLCAWSRAGPNYGYTFGSGTRLTVV.

This clonotype was counted between two and nine times. CDR3 DNA: TGTGCCAGCAGTCCCCCAGTAGCGGGAGTTCACAATGAGCAGTTCTTC. Translated, it gives CASSPPVAGVHNEQFF. The V gene is TRBV28, the J gene TRBJ2-1, with TRBD2 matching over 9 bases. Germline V gene lookup returns CDR1 MDHEN and CDR2 SYDVKM. Trimming took 5 bases from V and 5 from J; bases not matched to a gene: 10. CDR3 length equals 16 residues.

V usage is TRBV19 and J usage is TRBJ2-1; TRBD2 agrees at 7 bases. The length of the CDR3 is 14 residues. Germline values: CDR1 LNHDA, CDR2 SQIVND (reference sequence). Trimming removed 3 bases from V and 5 bases from J; junction bases left unmatched: 4. The CDR3 nucleotides are TGTGCCAGTAGTATCGTGGCGGGAGACAATGAGCAGTTCTTC. It codes for CASSIVAGDNEQFF. The full variable domain, with the rest looked up from reference TRBV19 and TRBJ2-1, is DGGITQSPKYLFRKEGQNVTLSCEQNLNHDAMYWYRQDPGQGLRLIYYSQIVNDFQKGDIAEGYSVSREKKESFPLTVTSAQKNPTAFYLCASSIVAGDNEQFFGPGTRLTVL.

The chain's CDR3 is CASSSGRGQETQYF. The DNA for the CDR3 is TGTGCCAGTAGTAGCGGGAGGGGTCAAGAGACCCAGTACTTC. V gene TRBV19 combines with J gene TRBJ2-5, with 9 bases aligning to TRBD2. Germline V gene data show CDR1 as LNHDA and CDR2 as SQIVND (reference sequence). V shed 4 bases and J 2 bases; nucleotides not matched to a gene: 2. The length of the CDR3 is 14 residues.

This clonotype was seen a few times. V is TRBV9 and J is TRBJ2-1; D unresolved. Germline CDR1 is SGDLS and CDR2 is YYNGEE. Trimming shortened V by 0 bases and J by 9 bases, and 13 bases separated the two germline ends. This CDR3 is 14 amino acids long. CDR3 region: CASSVDSLVGEQFF. The CDR3 bases are TGTGCCAGCAGCGTAGATTCCCTAGTCGGTGAGCAGTTCTTC.

V and J are TRBV7-9 and TRBJ1-4, with D tentatively TRBD1 (5 bases). The CDR3 runs to 13 residues. V dropped 5 bases and J dropped 8 bases, with 12 bases sitting between them. Germline-derived CDR1 and CDR2 are SEHNR and FQNEAQ (reference sequence). The CDR3 sequence is CASSPRGGEKLFF. DNA of the CDR3: TGTGCCAGCAGCCCTCGTGGGGGGGAAAAACTGTTTTTT.

This sequence joins TRBV30 and TRBJ1-1, with 10 bases that match TRBD1. V was clipped by 3 bases and J by 6 bases; unmatched bases: 10. CDR1 and CDR2 from the germline V gene are GTSNPN and SVGIG (reference sequence). This CDR3 region has 15 residues. CDR3 coding DNA: TGTGCCTGGAGGCAAAGACAGGGGGCGTATTCTGAAGCTTTCTTT. Its translation is CAWRQRQGAYSEAFF.

This clonotype came up many times. This sequence joins TRBV7-2 and TRBJ2-5, with 10 bases fitting TRBD2. Germline V gene data show CDR1 as SGHTA and CDR2 as FQGNSA. J was trimmed by 5 bases and V by 5 bases; bases with no gene match: 11. The CDR3 contains 16 residues. CDR3 sequence reads: CASSRESGRGGETQYF. The CDR3 coding sequence is TGTGCCAGCAGCCGCGAAAGCGGGAGGGGGGGGGAGACCCAGTACTTC.

The chain has TRBV2 and TRBJ2-1; D unresolved. CDR3 length equals 14 residues. Trimming left V 4 bases short and J 3 bases short, with 10 bases between. Germline V gene lookup returns CDR1 SNHLY and CDR2 FYNNEI. The CDR3 spells CASSVSRHYNEQFF. CDR3 nucleotide sequence: TGTGCCAGCAGTGTGTCCAGACACTACAATGAGCAGTTCTTC.

The rearrangement uses TRBV30 and TRBJ2-1; 9 bases line up with TRBD2. The germline V gene encodes CDR1 GTSNPN and CDR2 SVGIG (reference sequence). The CDR3 loop spans 13 amino acids. V lost 5 bases, J lost 12 bases, and 11 bases stayed unmatched. The DNA of the CDR3 is TGTGCCTGGGACTCCTTAGCGGGGGTGGGGCAGTTCTTC. This sequence encodes CAWDSLAGVGQFF.

This clonotype has at least ten counts. V is TRBV7-2 and J is TRBJ2-7; unclear D gene. This CDR3 has 15 residues. V lost 7 bases and J lost 2, with 18 bases in between. Germline loops: CDR1 SGHTA, CDR2 FQGNSA. In DNA, the CDR3 is TGTGCCAGCACCGGCCCAGGTCGGAGAACCTACGAGCAGTACTTC. Protein sequence: CASTGPGRRTYEQYF.